The sequence of this T cell receptor (beta chain) was determined in a study of blood T cell repertoires in COVID-19. CDR3 length: 15 amino acids. V was pared by 1 base and J by 4 bases, with 14 bases between. From germline, CDR1 is SGHNT and CDR2 YYREEE (reference sequence). Method: immunoSEQ multiplex PCR; TCRdb's copy keeps in-frame clones and lacks some. The data show about 240,000 clones, with nearly 95% seen just once and around 0.86% held by the top ten. This receptor was taken from a man under 40 with COVID-19, enrolled during active disease. Sequenced material: peripheral blood. The J gene is TRBJ1-2, the V gene TRBV5-4; TRBD1 is a possible D gene (5 bases). CDR3 bases: TGTGCCAGCAGCTTGCTAGGGGTTAGTGGCTATGGCTACACCTTC. Protein: CASSLLGVSGYGYTF. Complete variable domain (other parts from reference TRBV5-4 and TRBJ1-2): ETGVTQSPTHLIKTRGQQVTLRCSSQSGHNTVSWYQQALGQGPQFIFQYYREEENGRGNFPPRFSGLQFPNYSSELNVNALELDDSALYLCASSLLGVSGYGYTFGSGTRLTVV.